One T cell receptor beta chain is described in this entry. The data stem from a study of shared clonotypes between healthy human individuals. This CDR3 spans 15 amino acids. CDR1 and CDR2 (germline): SGHAT, FQNNGV. The junction had 8 bases not matched to a gene; V was cut back by 5 bases and J by 4 bases. Profiled with immunoSEQ multiplex PCR; TCRdb holds only in-frame clones, not every one. The table lists over a million clones, roughly 80% of them singletons. V is TRBV11-2 and J is TRBJ2-1; TRBD2 matches at 7 bases. Sequences were obtained from memory CD4+ T cells sorted from blood. As to subset: CD45RA-negative fraction. This clonotype was obtained from a man aged 18 to 29 in good health. CDR3 nucleotides: TGTGCCAGCAGCGACGAGGGACTACCATACAATGAGCAGTTCTTC. Amino acids: CASSDEGLPYNEQFF.